A selection of T cell receptor beta chains follows, all from one sample in a study of T cell responses to AZD1222 COVID-19 vaccine. TCRdb's table, derived via immunoSEQ multiplex PCR, lists solely in-frame clones and lacks some. Of 80,000 to 90,000 clones detected, 92% appear once; the ten largest clones hold approximately 5.5%. The sequences come from peripheral blood, collected on day 0 of AZD1222 vaccination. These receptors all come from an adult in good health. The CDR3 runs from the conserved cysteine through the conserved F or W. Fields, in order: V gene, D gene, J gene, CDR3 length, clone size, CDR3 DNA, CDR3 protein. The D gene is left open where the match is weak. Clone size is given for some rows only: seen once, a few or many times, or a class if the clone is expanded.

TRBV11-2	.	TRBJ2-3	16	once	TGTGCCAGCAGCTCTAGGACTGGGGGGCGCACAGATACGCAGTATTTT	CASSSRTGGRTDTQYF
TRBV29-1	.	TRBJ2-1	14	.	TGCAGCGTCCCGGAGGGAAGCTCCTACAATGAGCAGTTCTTC	CSVPEGSSYNEQFF
TRBV5-1	.	TRBJ2-3	15	.	TGCGCCAGCAGCCCGACCGGGGGCGCCCCCGATACGCAGTATTTT	CASSPTGGAPDTQYF
TRBV20-1	.	TRBJ2-5	11	once	TGCAGTGCGCCCTTAGGGGAGACCCAGTACTTC	CSAPLGETQYF
TRBV6-5	.	TRBJ1-2	11	.	TGTGCCAGCGGGCAGGGGATGGGCTACACCTTC	CASGQGMGYTF
TRBV6-4	TRBD2	TRBJ2-2	15	few	TGTGCCAGCAGTACGGGACTAGATAACACCGGGGAGCTGTTTTTT	CASSTGLDNTGELFF
TRBV28	TRBD2	TRBJ2-7	14	.	TGTGCCAGCAGTTTAGAGCGGGAGATTCTCGAGCAGTACTTC	CASSLEREILEQYF
TRBV5-1	.	TRBJ2-1	16	.	TGCGCCAGCAGCTTGGTGACAGGTCCTACAATACGTGAGCAGTTCTTC	CASSLVTGPTIREQFF
TRBV19	.	TRBJ2-1	16	.	TGTGCCAGTAGTATAGTTGGAGGGCCTATCTACAATGAGCAGTTCTTC	CASSIVGGPIYNEQFF
TRBV7-8	TRBD2	TRBJ2-1	12	.	TGTGCCAGCAGCGGACTAGTCAATGAGCAGTTCTTC	CASSGLVNEQFF
TRBV29-1	TRBD2	TRBJ2-7	14	.	TGCAGCGTTGCCCAAACTAGCGGGACCTACGAGCAGTACTTC	CSVAQTSGTYEQYF
TRBV4-1	.	TRBJ1-5	17	.	TGCGCCAGCAGCCAAGATATGGCGGCGTCTGGCAATCAGCCCCAGCATTTT	CASSQDMAASGNQPQHF
TRBV3-1/TRBV3-2	.	TRBJ2-7	14	.	TGTGCCAGCAGCATTGCCCCTAGCTCCTACGAGCAGTACTTC	CASSIAPSSYEQYF
TRBV10-3	.	TRBJ2-2	16	.	TGTGCCATCAGTGAGTCGACGACGATGTCGACCGGGGAGCTGTTTTTT	CAISESTTMSTGELFF
TRBV11-1	.	TRBJ2-7	15	.	TGTGCCAGCAGCCCGAACAACCTGGACAGTTACGAGCAGTACTTC	CASSPNNLDSYEQYF
TRBV19	.	TRBJ2-1	14	.	TGTGCCAGTAGTACTATAGCGGAATACAATGAGCAGTTCTTC	CASSTIAEYNEQFF
TRBV5-3	.	TRBJ1-4	21	.	TGTGCCAGAAGCTTTTTAGGGGGGGCAGACTTCGGGTTTAACGCTAATGAAAAACTGTTTTTT	CARSFLGGADFGFNANEKLFF
TRBV30	.	TRBJ1-2	14	.	TGTGCCTGGAGTGTAGGCGGCAGCCGCTCAGCCTACACCTTC	CAWSVGGSRSAYTF
TRBV6-5	TRBD1	TRBJ2-2	14	.	TGTGCCAGCAGCTGGGACAGTAACACCGGGGAGCTGTTTTTT	CASSWDSNTGELFF
TRBV6-5	TRBD1	TRBJ2-3	15	.	TGTGCCAGCAGTTACTCGCGCAGGGGGACAGATACGCAGTATTTT	CASSYSRRGTDTQYF
TRBV4-1	.	TRBJ2-7	16	.	TGCGCCAGCAGCCCCCTTGGGGCTAGCGCCTCCTACGAGCAGTACTTC	CASSPLGASASYEQYF
TRBV7-9	.	TRBJ2-7	16	.	TGTGCCAGCAGCTTAGGGGGCGGGCTAGCGATCCGCGAGCAGTACTTC	CASSLGGGLAIREQYF
TRBV6-1	TRBD1	TRBJ1-1	16	.	TGTGCCAGCAGTGTTACCGGGACAGGGGACGGCACTGAAGCTTTCTTT	CASSVTGTGDGTEAFF
TRBV18	.	TRBJ2-7	16	.	TGTGCCAGCTCACCACCGGGACAAATGTCGGGGTACGAGCAGTACTTC	CASSPPGQMSGYEQYF
TRBV5-1	.	TRBJ2-1	15	once	TGCGCCAGCAGGGATATGGCGGGCTCCTACAATGAGCAGTTCTTC	CASRDMAGSYNEQFF
TRBV27	.	TRBJ2-5	13	.	TGTGCCAGCAGTTTAAGGGGGGAAAGGAACCAGTACTTC	CASSLRGERNQYF
TRBV11-3	.	TRBJ2-3	11	.	TGTGCCAGCAGCTCACTAGATACGCAGTATTTT	CASSSLDTQYF
TRBV4-1	.	TRBJ1-6	14	.	TGCGCCAGCAGCCAAGAGGTGGGGATCCCACCCCTCCACTTT	CASSQEVGIPPLHF
TRBV28	TRBD1	TRBJ2-1	16	.	TGTGCCAGCAGTTTTCTTTCCGGACAGGTCTACAATGAGCAGTTCTTC	CASSFLSGQVYNEQFF
TRBV5-1	.	TRBJ2-2	13	.	TGCGCCAGCTCCCGGGGGAACACCGGGGAGCTGTTTTTT	CASSRGNTGELFF
TRBV5-1	TRBD1	TRBJ1-2	16	.	TGCGCCCCCAGCTGGGGGGGCCGCCAGGGGGCGCGGGGCTACACCTTC	CAPSWGGRQGARGYTF
TRBV7-3	TRBD1	TRBJ1-1	13	.	TGTGCCAGCGAGGACAGGCCGAACACTGAAGCTTTCTTT	CASEDRPNTEAFF
TRBV29-1	.	TRBJ1-6	11	.	TGCAGCGTCGGGGAAGTCTCACCCCTCCACTTT	CSVGEVSPLHF
TRBV28	TRBD1	TRBJ1-5	14	.	TGTGCCAGCAGTCCTGACAGGGGGAATCAGCCCCAGCATTTT	CASSPDRGNQPQHF
TRBV3-1/TRBV3-2	.	TRBJ2-7	14	.	TGTGCCAGCAGCCAAGATCCGGGCGCCTACGAGCAGTACTTC	CASSQDPGAYEQYF
TRBV5-6	TRBD1	TRBJ2-5	17	.	TGTGCCAGCAGCTCGCCCGGGACAGGGGGGACGAATTTGGCCCAGTACTTC	CASSSPGTGGTNLAQYF
TRBV18	.	TRBJ2-3	16	.	TGTGCCAGCTCACCACTGGACAGTACTAGCACAGATACGCAGTATTTT	CASSPLDSTSTDTQYF